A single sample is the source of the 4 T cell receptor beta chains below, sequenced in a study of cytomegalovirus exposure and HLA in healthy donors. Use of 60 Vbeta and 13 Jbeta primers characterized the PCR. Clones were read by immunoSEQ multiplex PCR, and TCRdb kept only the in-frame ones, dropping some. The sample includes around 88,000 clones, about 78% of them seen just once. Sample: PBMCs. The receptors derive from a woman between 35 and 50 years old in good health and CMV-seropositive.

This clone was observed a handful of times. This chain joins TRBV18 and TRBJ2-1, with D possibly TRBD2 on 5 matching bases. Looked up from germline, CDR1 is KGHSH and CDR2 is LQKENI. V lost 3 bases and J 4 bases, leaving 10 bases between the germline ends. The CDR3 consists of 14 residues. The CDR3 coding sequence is TGTGCCAGCTCACCGGTCGGGATTTACAATGAGCAGTTCTTC. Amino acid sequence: CASSPVGIYNEQFF.

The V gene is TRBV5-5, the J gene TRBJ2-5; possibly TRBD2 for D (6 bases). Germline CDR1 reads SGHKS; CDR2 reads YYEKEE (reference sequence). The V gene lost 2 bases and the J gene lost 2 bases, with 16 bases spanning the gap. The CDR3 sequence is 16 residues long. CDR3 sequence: CASSFGTGEDQETQYF. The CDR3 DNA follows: TGTGCCAGCAGCTTTGGAACGGGAGAGGATCAAGAGACCCAGTACTTC. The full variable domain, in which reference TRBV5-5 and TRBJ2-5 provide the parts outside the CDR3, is DAGVTQSPTHLIKTRGQQVTLRCSPISGHKSVSWYQQVLGQGPQFIFQYYEKEERGRGNFPDRFSARQFPNYSSELNVNALLLGDSALYLCASSFGTGEDQETQYFGPGTRLLVL.

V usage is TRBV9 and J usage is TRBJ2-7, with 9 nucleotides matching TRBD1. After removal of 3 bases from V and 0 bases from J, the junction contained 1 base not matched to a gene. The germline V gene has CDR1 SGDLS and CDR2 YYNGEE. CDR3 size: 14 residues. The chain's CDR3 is CASSETGGSYEQYF. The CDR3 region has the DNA TGTGCCAGCAGCGAGACAGGGGGCTCCTACGAGCAGTACTTC. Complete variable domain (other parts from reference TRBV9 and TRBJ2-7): DSGVTQTPKHLITATGQRVTLRCSPRSGDLSVYWYQQSLDQGLQFLIQYYNGEERAKGNILERFSAQQFPDLHSELNLSSLELGDSALYFCASSETGGSYEQYFGPGTRLTVT.

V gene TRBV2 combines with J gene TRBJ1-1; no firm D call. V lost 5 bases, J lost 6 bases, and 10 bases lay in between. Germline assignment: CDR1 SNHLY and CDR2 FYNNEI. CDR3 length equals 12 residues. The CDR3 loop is CASSQRVSEAFF. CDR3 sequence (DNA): TGTGCCAGCAGTCAGAGGGTATCTGAAGCTTTCTTT.